The rows below give T cell receptor beta chains drawn from one sample of a study of T cell clonotyping in hematopoietic cell transplantation. Repertoires were generated with immunoSEQ multiplex PCR, while TCRdb's copy carries only in-frame clones and drops some. The sample yields approximately 8,700 clones, 87% seen once. This material consisted of peripheral blood mononuclear cells, taken before stem cell transplant. All receptors derive from a woman aged 55-69 years with acute myeloid leukemia. Some clones in this sample may be carry-over from other donors' samples. CDR3s include the opening cysteine and the closing phenylalanine or tryptophan. Fields, in order: clone size, V gene, D gene, J gene, CDR3 DNA, CDR3 protein. The D gene is left open where the match is weak. Clone size, where shown, is once, few, many, or a class for clones that have expanded.

once	TRBV14	TRBD2	TRBJ2-1	TGTGCCAGCAGCTCCAGCGGGAATCTCGACAATGAGCAGTTCTTC	CASSSSGNLDNEQFF
few	TRBV2	NA	TRBJ1-1	TGTGCCAGCAGTGAAATGGCAGGGAACACTGAAGCTTTCTTT	CASSEMAGNTEAFF
NA	TRBV4-1	NA	TRBJ2-2	TGCGCCAGCAGCCAAGGGCTCCGCAGGGACACCGATAAGACCTACCGGGAGCTGTTTTTT	CASSQGLRRDTDKTYRELFF
NA	TRBV19	NA	TRBJ1-1	TGTGCCAGTAGTACCCTCAGAACTGAAGCTTTCTTT	CASSTLRTEAFF
NA	TRBV18	NA	TRBJ2-5	TGTGCCAGCTCACCACCGATGACTCAAGAGACCCAGTACTTC	CASSPPMTQETQYF
NA	TRBV7-3	TRBD2	TRBJ2-3	TGTGCCAGCAGCTCGGGACTAGCGGGAGGGGCCGATACGCAGTATTTT	CASSSGLAGGADTQYF
NA	TRBV5-1	TRBD2	TRBJ2-5	TGCGCCAGCAGCTTTAGCGGGAGTCTGATGGAGACCCAGTACTTC	CASSFSGSLMETQYF
few	TRBV4-3	NA	TRBJ2-1	TGCGCCAGCAGCCATCTCGGGGGCAATGAGCAGTTCTTC	CASSHLGGNEQFF
NA	TRBV30	NA	TRBJ1-4	TGTGCCTGGAGTGTCATCCGCGAAAAACTGTTTTTT	CAWSVIREKLFF
NA	TRBV19	NA	TRBJ2-1	TGTGCCAGCCGGGACGGCCACAATGAGCAGTTCTTC	CASRDGHNEQFF
NA	TRBV5-1	NA	TRBJ2-7	TGCGCCAGCAGCCCCACCCCAGGTTCGTACGAGCAGTACTTC	CASSPTPGSYEQYF
NA	TRBV2	NA	TRBJ1-5	TGTGCCAGCAGTGAAACGGACTATAGCAATCAGCCCCAGCATTTT	CASSETDYSNQPQHF
NA	TRBV30	NA	TRBJ1-1	TGTGCCTGGACGCTGGGATTCAACACTGAAGCTTTCTTT	CAWTLGFNTEAFF
NA	TRBV7-8	NA	TRBJ1-4	TGTGCCAGCAGCTTAGGTCGGCCTAATGAAAAACTGTTTTTT	CASSLGRPNEKLFF
NA	TRBV5-4	NA	TRBJ1-1	TGTGCCAGCAGCTTGGCCAAGGAGGGGGTTTGGCGAGCTTTCTTT	CASSLAKEGVWRAFF
once	TRBV28	TRBD1	TRBJ1-5	TGTGCCAGCTACTCCGGGACAGGCATTAATCAGCCCCAGCATTTT	CASYSGTGINQPQHF
once	TRBV2	TRBD2	TRBJ2-5	TGTGCCAGCAGTGAGGTTTCAGCGGGAGACCAAGAGACCCAGTACTTC	CASSEVSAGDQETQYF
NA	TRBV5-4	NA	TRBJ1-5	TGTGCCAGCAGCCAAGACAGCGGTCAGCCCCAGCATTTT	CASSQDSGQPQHF
NA	TRBV5-6	NA	TRBJ1-2	TGTGCCAGCAGCTTCGGTGGGCGGGTTTATGGCTACACCTTC	CASSFGGRVYGYTF
NA	TRBV7-8	NA	TRBJ1-4	TGTGCCAGCAGCCCACCCTCGGGGCTAGCAACTAATGAAAAACTGTTTTTT	CASSPPSGLATNEKLFF
NA	TRBV30	NA	TRBJ1-4	TGTGCCTGTGACCGGGACGGCGGGGGAAAACTGTTTTTT	CACDRDGGGKLFF
NA	TRBV30	NA	TRBJ2-7	TGTGCCTGGGGGGGGACATTATCCTACGAGCAGTACTTC	CAWGGTLSYEQYF
NA	TRBV30	NA	TRBJ1-1	TGTGCCTGGATGTACATGAGCGGACTTGGGGCTTTCTTT	CAWMYMSGLGAFF
NA	TRBV5-8	NA	TRBJ1-3	TGTGCCAGCAGCGGGGGCCCCCTAGTCTCGAACACCATATATTTT	CASSGGPLVSNTIYF